The 10 T cell receptor beta chains in this list originate from one sample, sequenced in a study of cytomegalovirus exposure and HLA in healthy donors. 60 Vbeta and 13 Jbeta primers were used in PCR. Assay used: immunoSEQ multiplex PCR; TCRdb lists only in-frame clones, some missing. The data hold roughly 100,000 clones, with over 75% observed a single time. Sequences were obtained from PBMCs. The receptors derive from a man under 40 in good health and CMV-seropositive.

The chain uses TRBV5-4 and TRBJ2-3, with 9 positions matching TRBD2. The CDR3 covers 17 residues. J gave up 4 bases and V 4 bases, and 13 bases lay outside the gene matches. Germline values: CDR1 SGHNT, CDR2 YYREEE (reference sequence). The CDR3 here is CASSVPVRGGASDTQYF. CDR3 coding DNA: TGTGCCAGCAGCGTCCCGGTCCGCGGGGGGGCCTCAGATACGCAGTATTTT.

The gene calls are TRBV20-1 and TRBJ2-7, with D maybe TRBD2 (5 bases). The CDR3 consists of 10 residues. CDR1 is DFQATT and CDR2 is SNEGSKA in the germline V gene (reference sequence). Trimming removed 5 bases at V and 9 bases at J, with 11 bases between. The DNA of the CDR3 is TGCAGTGCTCCGGGTAGCGTGCAGTACTTC. As protein: CSAPGSVQYF.

V usage is TRBV2 and J usage is TRBJ1-4; 8 nucleotides line up with TRBD1. V trimming: 4 bases; J trimming: 7 bases; junction bases outside the gene matches: 5. The CDR3 sequence is 14 residues long. The V gene's germline CDR1 is SNHLY and CDR2 FYNNEI. CDR3 in amino acids: CASSVQGGGEKLFF. The CDR3 DNA is TGTGCCAGCAGTGTACAGGGGGGGGGTGAAAAACTGTTTTTT. Together with reference TRBV2 and TRBJ1-4, the CDR3 gives the full variable domain: EPEVTQTPSHQVTQMGQEVILRCVPISNHLYFYWYRQILGQKVEFLVSFYNNEISEKSEIFDDQFSVERPDGSNFTLKIRSTKLEDSAMYFCASSVQGGGEKLFFGSGTQLSVL.

The chain recombines TRBV4-2 with TRBJ2-2, with 8 bases that match TRBD1. The CDR3 totals 18 residues. CDR1 and CDR2 from the germline V gene are LGHNA and YNFKEQ. After removal of 0 bases from V and 7 bases from J, the junction contained 13 bases not matched to a gene. CDR3 sequence (DNA): TGTGCCAGCAGCCAAGATGCAGCAGGGGGCAGTAAGGGCGGGGAGCTGTTTTTT. This codes for CASSQDAAGGSKGGELFF.

As for this clone: The sample holds other DNA sequences that translate to the same CDR3. The V call is TRBV6-5, the J call TRBJ1-5; TRBD1 agrees at 9 bases. V gave up 4 bases and J gave up 0 bases; unmatched junction bases: 4. The CDR3 extends over 16 amino acids. Germline V lookup: CDR1 MNHEY, CDR2 SVGAGI. Here the CDR3 DNA reads TGTGCCAGCAGTTCGACAGGGGGATATAGCAATCAGCCCCAGCATTTT. This codes for CASSSTGGYSNQPQHF.

The chain couples TRBV10-3 to TRBJ2-3; a weak D match, TRBD2 (5 bases). Trimming cost V 0 bases and J 2 bases, with 12 bases left between them. Germline-derived CDR1 and CDR2 are ENHRY and SYGVKD. This CDR3 has 16 amino acids. The CDR3 loop reads CAISESPGFNTDTQYF. CDR3 nucleotide sequence: TGTGCCATCAGTGAGTCCCCGGGGTTTAACACAGATACGCAGTATTTT.

The rearrangement joins TRBV10-3 to TRBJ2-7, with D maybe TRBD2 (6 bases). Germline CDR1 is ENHRY and CDR2 is SYGVKD. This CDR3 spans 15 amino acids. Trimming shortened V by 0 bases and J by 10 bases, and 19 bases separated the two germline ends. The CDR3 DNA reads as TGTGCCATCAGTGAGTCCACCCTGGGAGGTGCTAGACAGTACTTC. Translated: CAISESTLGGARQYF.

The chain uses TRBV5-1 and TRBJ2-7; D is ambiguous. There are 13 residues in the CDR3. Between the trimmed V and J ends, which lost 6 bases and 1 base, there was a span of 11 bases. Looked up from germline, CDR1 is SGHRS and CDR2 is YFSETQ. The CDR3 loop is CASKFPGSYEQYF. CDR3 nucleotide sequence: TGCGCCAGCAAATTTCCCGGTTCCTACGAGCAGTACTTC.

The rearrangement uses TRBV28 and TRBJ1-5; 10 bases match TRBD1. Germline V gene lookup returns CDR1 MDHEN and CDR2 SYDVKM. Unmatched junction bases numbered 17, after V lost 5 bases and J lost 7 bases. The length of the CDR3 is 18 residues. CDR3 DNA: TGTGCCAGCAGTACGCCCCTCGACAGGGGGCGGTCGCGACAGCCCCAGCATTTT. It codes for CASSTPLDRGRSRQPQHF.

The chain couples TRBV6-1 to TRBJ2-2; 7 bases map to TRBD1. Germline values: CDR1 MNHNS, CDR2 SASEGT. Losses at the gene ends were 4 bases for V and 2 bases for J; bases not matched to a gene: 1. This CDR3 contains 14 residues. CDR3 in amino acids: CASSGQGNTGELFF. The CDR3 bases are TGTGCCAGCAGTGGACAGGGAAACACCGGGGAGCTGTTTTTT.